This T cell receptor beta chain was sequenced for a study of cytomegalovirus exposure and HLA in healthy donors. Study findings and constraints: For most subjects, TCR beta sequences were reported to predict HLA-A and HLA-B alleles with accuracy. Near-uniform donor sequencing depth was presumed by presence/absence analyses.

As regards this clone: Antigen specificity is unknown.

Healthy bone marrow donors made up the cohort. The PCR had 60 Vbeta and 13 Jbeta primers. Sequenced by immunoSEQ multiplex PCR; TCRdb stores in-frame clones only, minus some. The table includes around 140,000 clones, around 72% detected once. In germline, CDR1 is SNHLY, CDR2 FYNNEI. V lost 6 bases, J lost 9 bases, and 7 bases stayed unmatched. The CDR3 length is 13 residues. The clonotype was recovered from a man aged 50-59 years in good health and CMV-seropositive. The chain uses TRBV2 and TRBJ1-5; 8 bases match TRBD1. Sequenced material: PBMCs. The CDR3 nucleotides are TGTGCCAGCAGCGGACAGGGCTTGGGGCCCCAGCATTTT. It codes for CASSGQGLGPQHF.